This T cell receptor beta chain stems from a study of blood T cell repertoires in COVID-19. In the study overall: The United States, Italy and Spain provided the acute and convalescent COVID-19 samples.

Using immunoSEQ multiplex PCR, the repertoire was profiled, and TCRdb retains in-frame clones only, with some absent. The repertoire consists of about 170,000 clones, with 80% to 90% occurring once and the leading ten covering 9.5% to 12%. On this clone: Compared with germline, one end of the junction differs, possibly owing to a read error.

The CDR3 spans 15 residues. The germline V gene has CDR1 MNHEY and CDR2 SVGAGI. The chain has TRBV6-5 and TRBJ2-1, with 15 positions matching TRBD2. The sample was peripheral blood. This TCR derives from a woman aged 60-75 years with COVID-19, enrolled during active disease. CDR3 loop: CASSNSGLAGGEQFF. The CDR3 region has the DNA TGTGCCAGCAGTAACTCGGGACTAGCGGGAGGCGAGCAGTTCTTC.